This passage covers 14 T cell receptor beta chains from one sample sequenced in a study of identical twins. TCRdb recomputed calls from the 5' RACE reads with MiXCR, one row per CDR3 protein. The sample consists of some 500,000 distinct CDR3 sequences, approximately 15% of them appearing once. This sample also belongs to another study, concerning yellow fever vaccine responses in identical twins.

Sequenced material: CD4+ T cells sorted from blood. The receptors were gathered from a woman aged 18 to 35 in good health.

V and J are TRBV3-1 and TRBJ2-1; D unresolved. The CDR3 runs to 15 residues. CDR1 is LGHDT and CDR2 is YNNKEL in the germline V gene (reference sequence). V lost 2 bases and J lost 6, with 14 bases in between. The DNA of the CDR3 is TGTGCCAGCAGCCAATTAGTAGCCCGTGTCAATGAGCAGTTCTTC. It encodes CASSQLVARVNEQFF.

The chain combines TRBV21-1 with TRBJ2-7; the table's D call TRBD1 went unverified against the DNA. TRBV21-1 represents a pseudogene. CDR3 length equals 13 residues. The CDR3 region has the DNA TGTGCCAGCAGCAAGCGGGGGGTCCACGAGCAGTACTTC. It translates to CASSKRGVHEQYF.

The chain uses TRBV7-2 and TRBJ2-1; perhaps TRBD2 as D (6 bases). V lost 5 bases, J lost 0 bases, and 14 bases lay in between. The CDR3 extends over 16 amino acids. Germline values: CDR1 SGHTA, CDR2 FQGNSA. CDR3 in DNA: TGTGCCAGCAGCGTACCGGGACTGCTCTCCTACAATGAGCAGTTCTTC. It is translated as CASSVPGLLSYNEQFF. The variable domain in full, with the rest retrieved from reference TRBV7-2 and TRBJ2-1, is GAGVSQSPSNKVTEKGKDVELRCDPISGHTALYWYRQSLGQGLEFLIYFQGNSAPDKSGLPSDRFSAERTGGSVSTLTIQRTQQEDSAVYLCASSVPGLLSYNEQFFGPGTRLTVL.

The chain combines TRBV7-6 with TRBJ1-2; 9 bases agree with TRBD1. The germline V gene encodes CDR1 SGHVS and CDR2 FNYEAQ. The V segment lost 5 bases and the J segment 6 bases; nucleotides outside the gene matches: 10. This CDR3 comprises 15 residues. The CDR3 coding sequence is TGTGCCAGCAGCCTCAATCCGGGACAGGGTGATGGCTACACCTTC. Encoded protein: CASSLNPGQGDGYTF.

The sample holds many counts of this clonotype. This chain connects TRBV12-3 or TRBV12-4 to TRBJ1-1; D uncertain. The CDR3 runs to 11 residues. V was cut by 7 bases and J by 0 bases, with 3 bases left in between. The CDR3 DNA sequence: TGTGCCAGCACGGTGAACACTGAAGCTTTCTTT. Translation: CASTVNTEAFF.

CDR3 loop: CASSPGFTVPSYEQYF. The CDR3 DNA sequence: TGTGCCAGCAGCCCCGGCTTTACAGTACCCTCCTACGAGCAGTACTTC. The chain carries TRBV7-2 and TRBJ2-7; D unresolved. The CDR3 has 16 residues. The V end lost 5 bases, the J end lost 0 bases, and 17 bases lay between the germline ends. The germline V gene has CDR1 SGHTA and CDR2 FQGNSA.

The gene calls are TRBV5-1 and TRBJ1-5; possible D gene TRBD1, 5 bases. The V end lost 0 bases, the J end lost 4 bases, and 11 bases lay between the germline ends. CDR1 SGHRS and CDR2 YFSETQ come from the germline V gene. The CDR3 sequence is 15 residues long. The CDR3 protein is CASSLGGRDNQPQHF. CDR3 in DNA: TGCGCCAGCAGCTTGGGGGGCCGAGATAATCAGCCCCAGCATTTT.

This clonotype was recorded a few times. The CDR3 reads CASSIAAGQGSYGYTF. CDR3 bases: TGTGCCAGTAGTATAGCGGCCGGACAGGGGAGCTATGGCTACACCTTC. V and J are TRBV19 and TRBJ1-2; 9 positions agree with TRBD1. CDR3 length equals 16 residues. Germline CDR1 and CDR2: LNHDA and SQIVND (reference sequence). V lost 1 base and J lost 4; bases outside the gene matches: 7.

This clonotype was counted only a few times. The rearrangement links TRBV6-2 or TRBV6-3 to TRBJ2-1; no clear D. The CDR3 length is 10 residues. Germline CDR1 MNHEY, CDR2 SVGEGT. Trimming removed 8 bases at V and 8 bases at J, with 7 bases between. CDR3 sequence (DNA): TGTGCCAGCGGACGATATGAGCAGTTCTTC. Its protein is CASGRYEQFF.

The chain is built from TRBV2 and TRBJ2-3; D gene unclear. Per germline, CDR1 SNHLY and CDR2 FYNNEI. V shed 7 bases and J shed 0 bases, with 8 bases lying between them. This CDR3 is 13 amino acids long. The CDR3 nucleotides are TGTGCCAGCAAGGCTCTTAGCACAGATACGCAGTATTTT. It is translated as CASKALSTDTQYF. Full variable domain (missing parts from reference TRBV2 and TRBJ2-3): EPEVTQTPSHQVTQMGQEVILRCVPISNHLYFYWYRQILGQKVEFLVSFYNNEISEKSEIFDDQFSVERPDGSNFTLKIRSTKLEDSAMYFCASKALSTDTQYFGPGTRLTVL.

This clonotype was recorded a few times. V usage is TRBV28 and J usage is TRBJ2-2; TRBD2 is a possible D gene (7 bases). The V and J ends lost 5 bases and 3 bases respectively, with 16 bases between them. The CDR3 length is 16 residues. Per the germline V gene, CDR1 is MDHEN and CDR2 is SYDVKM. The CDR3 DNA sequence: TGTGCCAGCAGTGTAGGGGGGGGGACTCACACCGGGGAGCTGTTTTTT. Its protein is CASSVGGGTHTGELFF.

This clonotype was recorded a few times. The V gene is TRBV24-1, the J gene TRBJ2-7; possibly TRBD1 or TRBD2 for D (5 bases each). Germline V CDR1 and CDR2: KGHDR, SFDVKD. Trimming pared 4 bases from V and 7 bases from J, leaving 19 bases between. The CDR3 contains 15 residues. In DNA, the CDR3 is TGTGCCACCAGTGAGTCCGGGACGTCGAGCGGAGAGCAGTACTTC. It yields the protein CATSESGTSSGEQYF.

The chain couples TRBV28 to TRBJ2-7; possible D gene TRBD2, 6 bases. CDR3 length: 14 residues. With 6 bases removed from V and 8 bases from J, the gap between germline ends came to 20 bases. CDR1 and CDR2 from the germline V gene are MDHEN and SYDVKM. DNA for the CDR3: TGTGCCAGCAGACTGACGGGGGAAGAGACTCAGCAGTACTTC. Its translation is CASRLTGEETQQYF.

This clonotype was detected only a few times. V is TRBV5-1 and J is TRBJ2-3; TRBD1 might be the D (5 bases). CDR1 and CDR2 from the germline V gene are SGHRS and YFSETQ. The CDR3 consists of 14 residues. Trimming left V 0 bases short and J 2 bases short, with 7 bases between. CDR3 coding DNA: TGCGCCAGCAGCTTGGGGACACACACAGATACGCAGTATTTT. This sequence encodes CASSLGTHTDTQYF.